This TCR beta chain was captured by sequencing in a study of naive CD8 T cells in extremely preterm neonates. Study-wide findings and caveats: iChao1 richness was lowest in preterm neonates, significantly versus all ages. Preterm CDR3s were shorter than older groups', with fewer N additions and less trimming.

Germline loops: CDR1 SGDLS, CDR2 YYNGEE. V lost 3 bases, J lost 5 bases, and 6 bases lay in between. The CDR3 is 12 residues long. Some clones are missing from TCRdb's copy, which holds only in-frame ones; the method was immunoSEQ multiplex PCR. This sample has about 23,000 clones, with about 91% found just once. Extremely preterm births at about 23-27 weeks of gestation supplied the samples. Live Annexin V-negative naive CD3+CD8+CD45RA+CCR7+ T cells were sorted. Note on this clone: Its antigen is not identified.

The sequence was obtained from a boy who was born preterm. This sequence joins TRBV9 and TRBJ2-1, with D possibly matching TRBD1 (6 bases). Sequencing was carried out using naive CD8+ T cells from cord blood. The CDR3 reads CASSDRDNEQFF. In DNA, the CDR3 is TGTGCCAGCAGCGACAGGGACAATGAGCAGTTCTTC.